These 31 T cell receptor beta chains share one sample of origin, sequenced in a study of blood T cells in healthy people across ages. Then a second PCR, running roughly 7 to 11 cycles, was carried out with a sample-barcoded 5' primer and a J-beta primer mix. TCRdb fed the 5' RACE reads into MiXCR, producing one record per CDR3 protein. The sample lists 1,500,000 or so distinct CDR3 sequences; roughly 59% were seen once. Sample: blood. These TCRs come from a man in his late teens or twenties in good health.

J is TRBJ1-6 and V is TRBV2; 7 bases map to TRBD1. The V segment lost 6 bases and the J segment 0 bases; nucleotides outside the gene matches: 11. This CDR3 region has 18 residues. Germline V lookup: CDR1 SNHLY, CDR2 FYNNEI. Written as DNA, the CDR3 is TGTGCCAGCAGCAATGAACAGGGGATGGGCTCCTATAATTCACCCCTCCACTTT. Translating gives CASSNEQGMGSYNSPLHF.

This sequence joins TRBV6-1 and TRBJ2-5; 9 nucleotides agree with TRBD1. V was pared by 6 bases and J by 5 bases, with 10 bases of the junction left unmatched. Germline V gene data show CDR1 as MNHNS and CDR2 as SASEGT. The length of the CDR3 is 15 residues. The CDR3 loop is CASSRDRAVLETQYF. Here the CDR3 DNA reads TGTGCCAGCAGCCGGGACAGGGCAGTTTTGGAGACCCAGTACTTC.

The rearrangement joins TRBV6-5 to TRBJ2-7, with 8 positions matching TRBD1. CDR3 length: 15 amino acids. Germline CDR1 MNHEY, CDR2 SVGAGI. Unmatched junction bases numbered 3, after V lost 2 bases and J lost 0 bases. The CDR3 sequence: CASSYEGQGSYEQYF. CDR3 sequence (DNA): TGTGCCAGCAGTTACGAAGGACAGGGCTCCTACGAGCAGTACTTC.

This clonotype was counted only a few times. The V and J genes are TRBV6-5 and TRBJ1-4; TRBD1 is a possible D gene (5 bases). This CDR3 has 14 amino acids. Trimming pared 2 bases from V and 7 bases from J, leaving 11 bases between. Germline V CDR1 and CDR2: MNHEY, SVGAGI. This chain's CDR3 is CASSYGRDGEKLFF. The DNA of the CDR3 is TGTGCCAGCAGTTACGGCAGGGACGGTGAAAAACTGTTTTTT.

The chain uses TRBV20-1 and TRBJ2-3; 10 bases align to TRBD2. The CDR3 contains 14 residues. Germline CDR1 and CDR2: DFQATT and SNEGSKA (reference sequence). Losses at the gene ends were 6 bases for V and 0 bases for J; bases not matched to a gene: 3. The CDR3, as DNA: TGCAGTGCGTCGACTAGCGGGAGCACAGATACGCAGTATTTT. Translated: CSASTSGSTDTQYF.

This clonotype was seen a single time. The V gene is TRBV7-9, the J gene TRBJ2-7; maybe TRBD1 (6 bases). The J call could be wrong; TRBJ2-5 is a better fit for the DNA end. Germline V gives CDR1 SEHNR, CDR2 FQNEAQ (reference sequence). The CDR3 loop spans 15 amino acids. The CDR3 coding sequence is TGTGCCAGCAGCTTATCCTGGCAGGGGCAAGAGACCCAGTACTTC. It translates to CASSLSWQGQETQYF.

This clonotype showed up just a few times. The genes are TRBV15 and TRBJ2-1; D might be TRBD1 (6 bases). Germline-derived CDR1 and CDR2 are LNHNV and YYDKDF (reference sequence). The CDR3 sequence is 17 residues long. V gave up 3 bases and J gave up 0 bases, with 15 bases separating them. The CDR3 reads CATSRETGVSSYNEQFF. In DNA form, the CDR3 reads TGTGCCACCAGCAGGGAGACAGGCGTTAGCTCCTACAATGAGCAGTTCTTC.

This sequence joins TRBV20-1 and TRBJ2-4; D is uncertain. The J call is doubtful: the DNA matches TRBJ2-7 better. The germline gives CDR1 DFQATT, CDR2 SNEGSKA (reference sequence). The CDR3 is made up of 13 amino acids. The CDR3 DNA sequence: TGCAGTGCTAGACAAACCCAGCGCTACGAGCAGTACTTC. It encodes CSARQTQRYEQYF.

Only one count was recorded for this clonotype. The chain recombines TRBV7-2 with TRBJ2-3; 12 bases map to TRBD2. Germline V lookup: CDR1 SGHTA, CDR2 FQGNSA. The V gene end was trimmed by 6 bases and the J gene end by 2 bases; junction bases not matched to a gene: 3. The CDR3 is made up of 15 amino acids. The DNA for the CDR3 is TGTGCCAGCAGGACTAGCGGGGGATACACAGATACGCAGTATTTT. It is translated as CASRTSGGYTDTQYF.

This clonotype was seen a few times. This CDR3 reads CASSGRLAGDYNEQFF. The CDR3, as DNA: TGTGCCAGCAGCGGCAGACTAGCGGGAGACTACAATGAGCAGTTCTTC. The rearrangement uses TRBV9 and TRBJ2-1; 12 bases match TRBD2. V was pared by 3 bases and J by 3 bases, with 4 bases of the junction left unmatched. This CDR3 has 16 residues. CDR1 and CDR2 (germline): SGDLS, YYNGEE.

As to this clonotype: Relative to the germline gene, one junction end is altered; a read error may explain this. This chain links TRBV7-2 with TRBJ2-4; the D gene is possibly TRBD1 (6 bases). The end of the DNA is better explained by TRBJ2-7, so the J call may be wrong. The CDR3 contains 14 residues. Germline loops: CDR1 SGHTA, CDR2 FQGNSA. The CDR3 here is CVSSLYGRGYEQYF. The CDR3 nucleotides are TGTGTCAGCAGCTTGTATGGCAGGGGTTACGAGCAGTACTTC.

V gene TRBV7-8 combines with J gene TRBJ2-6; a possible D gene is TRBD2 (6 bases). Per the germline V gene, CDR1 is SGHVS and CDR2 is FQNEAQ. There are 19 residues in the CDR3. Trimming removed 2 bases at V and 0 bases at J, with 17 bases between. The CDR3 sequence is CASSLYEGGRSSGANVLTF. The CDR3 nucleotides are TGTGCCAGCAGCTTATATGAGGGAGGTCGCAGCTCTGGGGCCAACGTCCTGACTTTC.

The table lists this clonotype with a few counts. This chain connects TRBV6-5 to TRBJ2-3; perhaps D is TRBD1 or TRBD2 (6 bases each). CDR1 is MNHEY, CDR2 SVGAGI, per germline. This CDR3 contains 16 residues. Between the trimmed V and J ends, which lost 0 bases and 3 bases, there was a span of 13 bases. The CDR3 DNA sequence: TGTGCCAGCAGTTACTCGACGGGGGCGAGAACAGATACGCAGTATTTT. As protein: CASSYSTGARTDTQYF.

This chain connects TRBV6-2 or TRBV6-3 to TRBJ2-1, with D possibly matching TRBD1 (5 bases). CDR1 is MNHEY, CDR2 SVGEGT, per germline. The ends were cut back, 6 bases at V and 9 bases at J, with 24 bases in the middle. The CDR3 is made up of 16 amino acids. The CDR3 DNA follows: TGTGCCAGCAGGGGATCGAACAGCTCTAAGGGGTCTGAGCAGTTCTTC. Its protein product is CASRGSNSSKGSEQFF.

This clonotype was found a few times. V usage is TRBV6-6 and J usage is TRBJ2-1, with TRBD2 identical over 12 bases. The V gene's germline CDR1 is MNHNY and CDR2 SVGAGI (reference sequence). With V trimmed by 7 bases and J by 7 bases, 11 bases remained unmatched. This CDR3 has 16 residues. CDR3 nucleotide sequence: TGTGCCAGCATCCAGGCCCTAGCGGGAGGGCCTAATGAGCAGTTCTTC. Residues: CASIQALAGGPNEQFF.

V gene TRBV2 combines with J gene TRBJ2-1; the D gene is possibly TRBD2 (5 bases). V was cut by 5 bases and J by 5 bases, with 10 bases left in between. The CDR3 has 13 amino acids. From germline, CDR1 is SNHLY and CDR2 FYNNEI. DNA of the CDR3: TGTGCCAGCAGTACCCGGGGAAACAATGAGCAGTTCTTC. Translation gives CASSTRGNNEQFF.

This clonotype was recorded a few times. This chain uses TRBV24-1 with TRBJ2-3, with D possibly matching TRBD2 (6 bases). Trimming shortened V by 5 bases and J by 5 bases, and 10 bases separated the two germline ends. CDR3 length equals 13 residues. Germline V gene lookup returns CDR1 KGHDR and CDR2 SFDVKD. The CDR3 protein is CATSVGRGDTQYF. CDR3 in DNA: TGTGCCACCAGTGTCGGGAGAGGAGATACGCAGTATTTT.

The chain carries TRBV6-4 and TRBJ2-3, with D possibly called TRBD1 or TRBD2 (5 bases each). Trimming left V 2 bases short and J 0 bases short, with 9 bases between. The CDR3 consists of 15 residues. Germline lookup yields CDR1 MRHNA and CDR2 SNTAGT. CDR3 nucleotides: TGTGCCAGCAGTGACGGGGGAGCTAGCACAGATACGCAGTATTTT. Encoded protein: CASSDGGASTDTQYF.

A few counts support this clonotype. The gene calls are TRBV5-1 and TRBJ2-6; no definite D call. There are 17 residues in the CDR3. Germline-derived CDR1 and CDR2 are SGHRS and YFSETQ. Trimming shortened V by 5 bases and J by 0 bases, and 15 bases separated the two germline ends. CDR3 nucleotides: TGCGCCAGCAGAGGGTCAAAGGATATCTCTGGGGCCAACGTCCTGACTTTC. Protein sequence: CASRGSKDISGANVLTF.

This clonotype appeared a single time. The rearrangement uses TRBV4-1 and TRBJ2-2; D unclear. Between the trimmed V and J ends, which lost 2 bases and 6 bases, there was a span of 10 bases. This CDR3 spans 14 amino acids. The germline CDR1 and CDR2 sequences are MGHRA and YSYEKL. DNA of the CDR3: TGCGCCAGCAGCCAATCCAACATCGCCGGGGAGCTGTTTTTT. Encoded protein: CASSQSNIAGELFF.

This clonotype was seen a few times. This chain links TRBV15 with TRBJ2-2; TRBD1 agrees at 7 bases. V dropped 6 bases and J dropped 0; count of bases not matched to a gene: 4. This CDR3 has 15 residues. The V gene's germline CDR1 is LNHNV and CDR2 YYDKDF (reference sequence). The CDR3 sequence is CATREDRTNTGELFF. The DNA of the CDR3 is TGTGCCACCAGAGAGGACAGGACGAACACCGGGGAGCTGTTTTTT.

V is TRBV11-1 and J is TRBJ2-3; 11 positions agree with TRBD1. This CDR3 has 17 amino acids. The germline V gene has CDR1 SGHAT and CDR2 FQDESV (reference sequence). The junction had 12 bases not matched to a gene; V was cut back by 4 bases and J by 6 bases. As DNA, the CDR3 is TGTGCCAGCAGCTCTACGGGGGGGACAGGGGGTACCGATACGCAGTATTTT. Protein product: CASSSTGGTGGTDTQYF.

V usage is TRBV28 and J usage is TRBJ1-2, with D uncertain. V was shortened by 4 bases and J by 3 bases, with 15 bases between the two germline ends. CDR1 MDHEN and CDR2 SYDVKM come from the germline V gene. The CDR3 is 15 amino acids. In nucleotides, the CDR3 is TGTGCCAGCAGTTCCCCCGGGTCCGGTGACTATGGCTACACCTTC. Amino acids: CASSSPGSGDYGYTF.

V is TRBV5-5 and J is TRBJ1-2; TRBD1 agrees at 7 bases. CDR3 length: 16 residues. In germline, CDR1 is SGHKS, CDR2 YYEKEE (reference sequence). Losses at the gene ends were 0 bases for V and 4 bases for J; bases not matched to a gene: 9. The CDR3 reads CASSLAITGVGYGYTF. The CDR3 DNA is TGTGCCAGCAGCTTGGCTATTACAGGGGTTGGCTATGGCTACACCTTC.

The V call is TRBV18, the J call TRBJ2-7; 7 nucleotides match TRBD1. Losses at the gene ends were 6 bases for V and 3 bases for J; bases not matched to a gene: 11. The CDR3 runs to 15 residues. Germline assignment: CDR1 KGHSH and CDR2 LQKENI. The CDR3 nucleotides read TGTGCCAGCTCCTACCCCGGGACAGAGATCTACGAGCAGTACTTC. This encodes CASSYPGTEIYEQYF.

This clonotype was counted only a few times. The chain couples TRBV5-6 to TRBJ2-5; 10 nucleotides line up with TRBD2. Germline values: CDR1 SGHDT, CDR2 YYEEEE. This CDR3 comprises 16 residues. J lost 1 base, V lost 6 bases, and 9 bases had no gene match. CDR3 sequence reads: CASTLTLAGVQETQYF. The CDR3 region has the DNA TGTGCCAGCACTTTGACGCTAGCGGGAGTCCAAGAGACCCAGTACTTC.

There are a few counts of this clonotype. This rearrangement joins TRBV20-1 to TRBJ2-7; 8 bases align to TRBD2. The CDR3 has 15 amino acids. In germline, CDR1 is DFQATT, CDR2 SNEGSKA (reference sequence). The trim removed 4 bases at V and 0 bases at J, leaving 8 bases unmatched. This CDR3 reads CSATNSSGPSYEQYF. The CDR3 DNA sequence: TGCAGTGCTACAAACTCTAGCGGGCCCTCCTACGAGCAGTACTTC.

This chain uses TRBV10-3 with TRBJ2-3; TRBD2 agrees at 12 bases. CDR3 length: 16 amino acids. Losses at the gene ends were 0 bases for V and 5 bases for J; bases not matched to a gene: 3. Germline assignment: CDR1 ENHRY and CDR2 SYGVKD. CDR3 nucleotides: TGTGCCATCAGTGAGTCCACTAGCGGGGGGCAAGATACGCAGTATTTT. Its translation is CAISESTSGGQDTQYF.

This CDR3 reads CSVGGLVNTEAFF. In DNA form, the CDR3 reads TGCAGCGTTGGGGGACTCGTGAACACTGAAGCTTTCTTT. The gene calls are TRBV29-1 and TRBJ1-1; D perhaps matches TRBD1 (5 bases). CDR1 SQVTM and CDR2 ANQGSEA come from the germline V gene. The V and J ends lost 4 bases and 0 bases respectively, with 9 bases between them. The CDR3 extends over 13 amino acids.

This clonotype was recorded a few times. V is TRBV12-3 or TRBV12-4 and J is TRBJ2-6, with 7 nucleotides matching TRBD1. Trimming took 6 bases from V and 0 from J; bases not matched to a gene: 23. This CDR3 comprises 22 residues. CDR3 bases: TGTGCCAGCAGCTCAACTATGGTCCAAGGGACAGCCGATTTCTCTGGGGCCAACGTCCTGACTTTC. It codes for CASSSTMVQGTADFSGANVLTF.

This chain links TRBV4-3 with TRBJ2-7, with no clear D. CDR1 LGHNA and CDR2 YSLEER come from the germline V gene. The V gene lost 5 bases and the J gene lost 3 bases, with 11 bases spanning the gap. The CDR3 has 13 residues. The CDR3 loop is CASSAGLFYEQYF. The CDR3 coding sequence is TGCGCCAGCAGCGCCGGGCTTTTCTACGAGCAGTACTTC.